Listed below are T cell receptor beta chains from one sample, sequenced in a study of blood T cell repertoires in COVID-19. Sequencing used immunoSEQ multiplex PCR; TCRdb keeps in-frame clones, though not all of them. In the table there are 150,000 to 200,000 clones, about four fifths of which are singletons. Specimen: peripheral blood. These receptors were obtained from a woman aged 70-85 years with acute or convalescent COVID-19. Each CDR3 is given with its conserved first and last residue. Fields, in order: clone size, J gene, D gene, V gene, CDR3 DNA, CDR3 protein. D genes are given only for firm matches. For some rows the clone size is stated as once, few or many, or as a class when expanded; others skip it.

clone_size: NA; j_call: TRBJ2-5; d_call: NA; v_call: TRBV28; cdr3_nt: TGTGCCAGCAGTTTTATGGGGACTGGGGAGACCCAGTACTTC; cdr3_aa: CASSFMGTGETQYF
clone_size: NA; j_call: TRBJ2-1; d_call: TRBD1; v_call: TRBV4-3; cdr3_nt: TGCGCCAGCAGCCGCCTAGGACAGGGGGCGCGCAATGAGCAGTTCTTC; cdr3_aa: CASSRLGQGARNEQFF
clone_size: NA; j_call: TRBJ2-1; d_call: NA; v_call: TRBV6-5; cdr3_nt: TGTGCCAGCAGTTACTCTAGCGGATCCTACAATGAGCAGTTCTTC; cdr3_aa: CASSYSSGSYNEQFF
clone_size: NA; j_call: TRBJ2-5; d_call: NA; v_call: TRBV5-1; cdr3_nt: TGCGCCAGCAGCTTGGGACAGCCTCCAGAGACCCAGTACTTC; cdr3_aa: CASSLGQPPETQYF
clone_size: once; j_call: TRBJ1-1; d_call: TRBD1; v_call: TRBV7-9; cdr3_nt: TGTGCCAGCAGCTCCGATCCGGGACAGGGGACGAGAACTGAAGCTTTCTTT; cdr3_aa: CASSSDPGQGTRTEAFF
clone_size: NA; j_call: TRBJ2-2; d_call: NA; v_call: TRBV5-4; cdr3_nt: TGTGCCAGCAGCTTGGGCCTAGCGAACACCGGGGAGCTGTTTTTT; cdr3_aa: CASSLGLANTGELFF
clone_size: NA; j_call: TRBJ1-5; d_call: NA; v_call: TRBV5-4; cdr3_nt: TGTGCCAGCAGCTTGGACTGGAATCAGCCCCAGCATTTT; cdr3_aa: CASSLDWNQPQHF
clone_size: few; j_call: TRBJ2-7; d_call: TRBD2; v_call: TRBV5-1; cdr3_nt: TGCGCCAGCAGCGACCTAGCGGGAGGTTCCTACGAGCAGTACTTC; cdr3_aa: CASSDLAGGSYEQYF
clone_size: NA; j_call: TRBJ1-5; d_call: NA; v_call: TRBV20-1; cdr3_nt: TGCAGTGCTAGTACAGGGAATAGCAATCAGCCCCAGCATTTT; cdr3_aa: CSASTGNSNQPQHF
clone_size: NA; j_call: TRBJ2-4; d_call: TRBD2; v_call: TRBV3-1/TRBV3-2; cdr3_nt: TGTGCCAGCAGCCTCGGAACCCTAGCGGGAGCCCTCAAGGGGAACATTCAGTACTTC; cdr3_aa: CASSLGTLAGALKGNIQYF
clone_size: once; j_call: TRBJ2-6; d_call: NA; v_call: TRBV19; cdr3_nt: TGTGCCAGTAGTATAGTAAGTCAGGTTTTGGCTGGGGCCAACGTCCTGACTTTC; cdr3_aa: CASSIVSQVLAGANVLTF
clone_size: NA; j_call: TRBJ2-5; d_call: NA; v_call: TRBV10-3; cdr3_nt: TGTGCCATCAGTGGAGACAGAACTCAAGAGACCCAGTACTTC; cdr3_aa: CAISGDRTQETQYF